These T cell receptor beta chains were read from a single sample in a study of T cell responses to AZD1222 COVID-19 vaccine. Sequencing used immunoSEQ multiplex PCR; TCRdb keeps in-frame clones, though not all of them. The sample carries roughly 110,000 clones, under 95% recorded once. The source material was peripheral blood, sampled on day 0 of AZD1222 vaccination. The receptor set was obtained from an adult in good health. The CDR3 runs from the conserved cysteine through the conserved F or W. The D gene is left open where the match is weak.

CDR3 protein: CASSTSGGNTEAFF; J gene: TRBJ1-1; CDR3 length: 14; V gene: TRBV5-1; D gene: TRBD1
CDR3 protein: CASSKATGLTNYGYTF; J gene: TRBJ1-2; CDR3 length: 16; V gene: TRBV21-1; D gene: NA
CDR3 protein: CASSLVVGTPPIEQYF; J gene: TRBJ2-7; CDR3 length: 16; V gene: TRBV7-6; D gene: NA
CDR3 protein: CATSETGYEQYF; J gene: TRBJ2-7; CDR3 length: 12; V gene: TRBV24-1; D gene: NA
CDR3 protein: CASSGGASGGLRETQYF; J gene: TRBJ2-5; CDR3 length: 17; V gene: TRBV5-1; D gene: TRBD2
CDR3 protein: CASSEGQGVTYEQYF; J gene: TRBJ2-7; CDR3 length: 15; V gene: TRBV6-1; D gene: TRBD1
CDR3 protein: CASLSGISSGNTIYF; J gene: TRBJ1-3; CDR3 length: 15; V gene: TRBV18; D gene: NA
CDR3 protein: CASSKTGTAYGYTF; J gene: TRBJ1-2; CDR3 length: 14; V gene: TRBV6-5; D gene: TRBD1
CDR3 protein: CASSFEPSGAIETQYF; J gene: TRBJ2-5; CDR3 length: 16; V gene: TRBV6-2/TRBV6-3; D gene: TRBD2
CDR3 protein: CASSPDGEDYGYTF; J gene: TRBJ1-2; CDR3 length: 14; V gene: TRBV5-1; D gene: NA
CDR3 protein: CASSFGLRTGVSNEQFF; J gene: TRBJ2-1; CDR3 length: 17; V gene: TRBV5-1; D gene: TRBD1
CDR3 protein: CASSWGAEGDEKLFF; J gene: TRBJ1-4; CDR3 length: 15; V gene: TRBV5-6; D gene: NA
CDR3 protein: CASRTEGLASYNEQFF; J gene: TRBJ2-1; CDR3 length: 16; V gene: TRBV7-2; D gene: TRBD2
CDR3 protein: CASSLTRGDTEAFF; J gene: TRBJ1-1; CDR3 length: 14; V gene: TRBV5-1; D gene: NA
CDR3 protein: CASSLIGEDTQYF; J gene: TRBJ2-3; CDR3 length: 13; V gene: TRBV5-6; D gene: NA
CDR3 protein: CASRDFMSTDTQYF; J gene: TRBJ2-3; CDR3 length: 14; V gene: TRBV5-1; D gene: NA
CDR3 protein: CASSLEGQGRNTIYF; J gene: TRBJ1-3; CDR3 length: 15; V gene: TRBV7-8; D gene: TRBD1
CDR3 protein: CASSSGSSYNEQFF; J gene: TRBJ2-1; CDR3 length: 14; V gene: TRBV27; D gene: NA
CDR3 protein: CASSSGQPGDNEQFF; J gene: TRBJ2-1; CDR3 length: 15; V gene: TRBV7-3; D gene: NA
CDR3 protein: CASSLDKGDPCLTQYF; J gene: TRBJ2-5; CDR3 length: 16; V gene: TRBV11-3; D gene: NA
CDR3 protein: CASSPGAAGIHSGNTIYF; J gene: TRBJ1-3; CDR3 length: 18; V gene: TRBV9; D gene: NA
CDR3 protein: CASSIQGLGYTF; J gene: TRBJ1-2; CDR3 length: 12; V gene: TRBV7-2; D gene: TRBD1
CDR3 protein: CASSLGTSGYNEQFF; J gene: TRBJ2-1; CDR3 length: 15; V gene: TRBV5-6; D gene: TRBD2
CDR3 protein: CASSLARDVQYF; J gene: TRBJ2-7; CDR3 length: 12; V gene: TRBV5-6; D gene: NA
CDR3 protein: CASTPQPRDESGYTF; J gene: TRBJ1-2; CDR3 length: 15; V gene: TRBV6-5; D gene: NA
CDR3 protein: CASSFNGGSYNEQFF; J gene: TRBJ2-1; CDR3 length: 15; V gene: TRBV5-6; D gene: NA
CDR3 protein: CASNRGHSNEQFF; J gene: TRBJ2-1; CDR3 length: 13; V gene: TRBV6-6; D gene: TRBD1
CDR3 protein: CASSLYSQSGNTIYF; J gene: TRBJ1-3; CDR3 length: 15; V gene: TRBV7-2; D gene: NA
CDR3 protein: CASSVWNTGELFF; J gene: TRBJ2-2; CDR3 length: 13; V gene: TRBV9; D gene: NA
CDR3 protein: CASSYQSGRFDEQYF; J gene: TRBJ2-7; CDR3 length: 15; V gene: TRBV6-5; D gene: NA
CDR3 protein: CASSPGTVFRSPLHF; J gene: TRBJ1-6; CDR3 length: 15; V gene: TRBV7-8; D gene: TRBD1
CDR3 protein: CASRGQGAQPQHF; J gene: TRBJ1-5; CDR3 length: 13; V gene: TRBV6-5; D gene: TRBD1
CDR3 protein: CAKRQGPSRNNEQFF; J gene: TRBJ2-1; CDR3 length: 15; V gene: TRBV10-3; D gene: TRBD1
CDR3 protein: CASSYGQNTEAFF; J gene: TRBJ1-1; CDR3 length: 13; V gene: TRBV7-9; D gene: NA
CDR3 protein: CASSSTSGVYEQYF; J gene: TRBJ2-7; CDR3 length: 14; V gene: TRBV7-3; D gene: TRBD2
CDR3 protein: CASSRQGTFLSGYTF; J gene: TRBJ1-2; CDR3 length: 15; V gene: TRBV14; D gene: NA
CDR3 protein: CASKTQTPTYEQYF; J gene: TRBJ2-7; CDR3 length: 14; V gene: TRBV10-2; D gene: NA
CDR3 protein: CASNAGTNTIYF; J gene: TRBJ1-3; CDR3 length: 12; V gene: TRBV12-3/TRBV12-4; D gene: NA
CDR3 protein: CASSSTLSAGGEQFF; J gene: TRBJ2-1; CDR3 length: 15; V gene: TRBV11-2; D gene: TRBD2
CDR3 protein: CASIYRGMFYEYNEQFF; J gene: TRBJ2-1; CDR3 length: 17; V gene: TRBV21-1; D gene: NA
CDR3 protein: CASISGDGGTDTQYF; J gene: TRBJ2-3; CDR3 length: 15; V gene: TRBV19; D gene: NA
CDR3 protein: CASSDPLARRDQETQYF; J gene: TRBJ2-5; CDR3 length: 17; V gene: TRBV6-4; D gene: NA
CDR3 protein: CATSDSFGQGSTDTQYF; J gene: TRBJ2-3; CDR3 length: 17; V gene: TRBV24-1; D gene: NA
CDR3 protein: CASSIGREGNTEAFF; J gene: TRBJ1-1; CDR3 length: 15; V gene: TRBV19; D gene: NA
CDR3 protein: CASSETVGLFF; J gene: TRBJ1-4; CDR3 length: 11; V gene: TRBV2; D gene: NA
CDR3 protein: CASAKEGSTQYF; J gene: TRBJ2-3; CDR3 length: 12; V gene: TRBV6-5; D gene: NA
CDR3 protein: CASSLVGLYNEQFF; J gene: TRBJ2-1; CDR3 length: 14; V gene: TRBV7-9; D gene: NA
CDR3 protein: CASSPKVRQIAEAFF; J gene: TRBJ1-1; CDR3 length: 15; V gene: TRBV7-9; D gene: NA
CDR3 protein: CASSLAVGREQFF; J gene: TRBJ2-1; CDR3 length: 13; V gene: TRBV7-2; D gene: NA
CDR3 protein: CASSSTKRVPDGYTF; J gene: TRBJ1-2; CDR3 length: 15; V gene: TRBV7-2; D gene: NA
CDR3 protein: CASSRTATDTQYF; J gene: TRBJ2-3; CDR3 length: 13; V gene: TRBV12-3/TRBV12-4; D gene: NA
CDR3 protein: CSASAPLAGKETQYF; J gene: TRBJ2-5; CDR3 length: 15; V gene: TRBV20-1; D gene: TRBD2
CDR3 protein: CASSLVPENTEAFF; J gene: TRBJ1-1; CDR3 length: 14; V gene: TRBV7-2; D gene: NA